This T cell receptor (beta chain) was obtained from a study of blood T cell repertoires in COVID-19. The wider study: Sample material is recorded as cDNA or gDNA derived from T cells, B-cell-depleted T cells, or PBMCs.

V was pared by 3 bases and J by 4 bases, with 17 bases of the junction left unmatched. Germline CDR1 LGHDT, CDR2 YNNKEL (reference sequence). The CDR3 contains 19 residues. Authors' processing steps: Estimation of nucleated cell counts was performed using reference gene primer amplification. The method was immunoSEQ multiplex PCR; TCRdb's version includes in-frame clones alone and lacks a portion of them. For V, J and clone size, that table is used; D and trimming come from the DNA. The table lists about 120,000 clones, roughly 88% of them singletons. The sequence was obtained from a woman older than 75 with acute or convalescent COVID-19. The rearrangement links TRBV3-1 (or the pseudogene TRBV3-2) to TRBJ1-2; TRBD1 matches at 10 bases. The sample taken for sequencing was peripheral blood. CDR3 bases: TGTGCCAGCAGCCACTCGCCCCGGGACAGGGGTTTGGATGGCTATGGCTACACCTTC. This sequence encodes CASSHSPRDRGLDGYGYTF.